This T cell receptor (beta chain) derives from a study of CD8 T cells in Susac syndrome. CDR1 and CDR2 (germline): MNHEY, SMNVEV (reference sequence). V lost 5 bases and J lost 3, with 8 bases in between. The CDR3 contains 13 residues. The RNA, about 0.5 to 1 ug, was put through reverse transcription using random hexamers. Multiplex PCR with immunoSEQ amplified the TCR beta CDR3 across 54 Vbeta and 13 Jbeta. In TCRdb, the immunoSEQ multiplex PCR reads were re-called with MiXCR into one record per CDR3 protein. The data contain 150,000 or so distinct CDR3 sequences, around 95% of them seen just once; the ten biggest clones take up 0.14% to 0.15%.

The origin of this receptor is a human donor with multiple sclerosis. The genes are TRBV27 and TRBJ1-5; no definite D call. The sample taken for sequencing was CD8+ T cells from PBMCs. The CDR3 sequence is CASSPWINQPQHF. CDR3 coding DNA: TGTGCCAGCAGTCCGTGGATCAATCAGCCCCAGCATTTT.